This T cell receptor beta chain was sequenced for a study of siplizumab effects on memory and regulatory T cells. Using immunoSEQ multiplex PCR, the repertoire was profiled, and TCRdb retains in-frame clones only, with some absent. The sample includes about 100,000 clones, approximately 92% of them seen just once. CDR3 length: 15 amino acids. From germline, CDR1 is MDHEN and CDR2 SYDVKM. Trimming took 6 bases from V and 5 from J, leaving 19 bases between them. The source material was CD4+ T cells sorted from blood. The receptor was isolated from a human donor in good health. This chain joins TRBV28 and TRBJ2-5; D is perhaps TRBD1 or TRBD2 (6 bases each). This chain's CDR3 is CASSPPSGAGETQYF. The CDR3, as DNA: TGTGCCAGCAGCCCGCCATCGGGGGCCGGGGAGACCCAGTACTTC.